This note documents a single TCR beta chain sequence. Its antigen is not identified. TCRdb re-called the 5' RACE reads with MiXCR, one entry per CDR3 protein. The data hold approximately 140,000 distinct CDR3 sequences, with around 45% observed a single time. This entry belongs to a study of CD8 T cells in ankylosing spondylitis. Overall study findings and caveats: From matched ankylosing spondylitis synovial fluid, disease-linked clones were reportedly recovered at significantly enriched levels. Clones linked to the disease showed a CD8+ phenotype. They occurred at relatively low frequencies in peripheral blood.

J was trimmed by 6 bases and V by 3 bases; bases with no gene match: 3. Per the germline V gene, CDR1 is SGHVS and CDR2 is FQNEAQ. There are 15 residues in the CDR3. This chain links TRBV7-8 with TRBJ2-3; 13 nucleotides align to TRBD2. The sample was synovial fluid, either unsorted or a sorted T cell fraction (not recorded which). The source is a male donor with ankylosing spondylitis. CDR3 sequence: CASSFTSGRVDTQYF. Written as DNA, the CDR3 is TGTGCCAGCAGCTTCACTAGCGGGAGGGTCGATACGCAGTATTTT.